The clone carrying this TCR beta chain was found a few times. Its antigen is not identified. This entry comes from a study of T-cell reconstitution after alpha-beta-depleted transplantation in children. TCRbeta library preparation incorporated unique molecular identifiers. Each CDR3 protein gets one entry after TCRdb re-called the PCR reads with MiXCR. The profile shows some 550,000 distinct CDR3 sequences, under 25% of them singletons. Whole-study findings and limits: One year post-transplant, T-cell counts and diversity were largely derived from T cells produced anew. Reportedly, alpha-beta T cells present about two months post-transplant originated from several hundred expanded clones of graft origin.

Unmatched junction bases numbered 9, after V lost 4 bases and J lost 0 bases. The germline gives CDR1 SGHKS, CDR2 YYEKEE (reference sequence). This CDR3 spans 16 amino acids. The clonotype was recovered from a boy under two years old who had a stem cell transplant for acute myeloid leukemia, so the T cells may come from the graft donor. The J gene is TRBJ2-7, the V gene TRBV5-5, with 8 bases lining up with TRBD1. The sequenced sample was PBMCs, mostly from graft donor cells, obtained 360 days after TCRalphabeta/CD19-depleted stem cell transplant. CDR3 sequence: CASSPAHRGSSYEQYF. The CDR3 DNA is TGTGCCAGCAGCCCCGCTCACAGGGGGAGCTCCTACGAGCAGTACTTC.